This record concerns one T cell receptor (beta chain) sequence. Its specificity is unknown. This entry belongs to a study of cytomegalovirus exposure and HLA in healthy donors. General study findings and limits: A further, later analysis showed that HLA-associated TCR beta chains (compared with equally common others) were more clonally expanded. TCR beta V- and J-gene trimming, according to a later analysis, was linked to a missense DCLRE1C variant. The authors judged a highly shared variant cluster likely a sequencing artifact. Association of 16,951 TCR beta sequences with HLA alleles was found at 0.05 false discovery rate in a later analysis.

PCR employed 60 Vbeta and 13 Jbeta primers. Generated by immunoSEQ multiplex PCR, the TCRdb table keeps only in-frame clones and is missing some. The profile shows approximately 110,000 clones, around 70% of them singletons. The CDR3 has 14 residues. From germline, CDR1 is LGHNA and CDR2 YSLEER. Trimming took 1 base from V and 0 from J, leaving 4 bases between them. This sequence was found in a woman aged 40-49 years in good health and CMV-seropositive. The V and J genes are TRBV4-3 and TRBJ2-1; D is unresolved. The material sequenced was PBMCs. CDR3 DNA sequence: TGCGCCAGCAGCCAAGCTACCTCCTACAATGAGCAGTTCTTC. It specifies CASSQATSYNEQFF.